Below, one T cell receptor beta chain is given with its context. These data originate in a study of tissue T cells after allogeneic stem cell transplantation. CDR3 length equals 14 residues. CDR1 is GTSNPN, CDR2 SVGIG, per germline (reference sequence). V was pared by 0 bases and J by 8 bases, with 8 bases of the junction left unmatched. Generated by immunoSEQ multiplex PCR, the TCRdb table keeps only in-frame clones and is missing some. This table holds approximately 30,000 clones, approximately 83% found once. V usage is TRBV30 and J usage is TRBJ1-2; TRBD1 matches at 8 bases. The clonotype originates from a woman aged 18-49 years who later had graft-versus-host disease after an allogeneic stem cell transplant. The specimen was blood, collected before transplantation. The CDR3 DNA is TGTGCCTGGAGTGTACGGCGGACAGGGATGGGCTACACCTTC. Its translation is CAWSVRRTGMGYTF.